The clone carrying this T cell receptor (beta chain) was picked up many times. Its antigen is unidentified. The junction shows a germline mismatch at one end, possibly a read error. The source of the sample is a study of breast tumors, draining lymph nodes, adjacent tissues. Findings and limits, study-wide: Most tumor T cells seemingly derive from lymph node, then expand in tumor. Data only fit, rather than demonstrated, lymph node origin of most tumor T cells. Compared with basal-like, luminal-like tumors shared significantly more repertoire with nontumor tissue.

Germline V gene sequence: CDR1 SGDLS, CDR2 YYNGEE. The length of the CDR3 is 15 residues. TCRdb re-called the multiplex PCR reads through MiXCR, storing one row per CDR3 protein. The sample carries about 66,000 distinct CDR3 sequences, approximately 40% recorded once. This chain connects TRBV9 to TRBJ1-2, with D maybe TRBD1 (6 bases). The sequencing sample was made of breast tumor tissue. This TCR derives from a female donor with breast cancer. Some clones in this sample may be carry-over from other donors' samples. CDR3 in amino acids: CASSATDSPIYGSTF. DNA of the CDR3: TGTGCCAGCAGCGCCACGGACAGTCCTATCTATGGCTCCACCTTC.